These 13 T cell receptor beta chains share one sample of origin, sequenced in a study of beta chain features in type 1 diabetes (dated by TCRdb to 2017 to 2018). The library was made by the immunoSEQ multiplex PCR assay. The High Capacity cDNA Reverse Transcription Kit was used to reverse transcribe all of the isolated RNA, meaning that expressed TCRB transcripts were what got sequenced. TCRdb re-hosts the immuneACCESS table, in-frame sequences only. Its copies lack some clones; in the studies checked, an unresolved V gene accounts for under half of them, and the cause for the rest is not known. The sample includes around 320,000 clones, with 13% to 15% observed a single time. The ten largest account for around 7% of the sample. The source material was central memory CD4+ T cells from blood. The receptors stem from a man younger than 45 in good health.

J is TRBJ1-5 and V is TRBV15; D may be TRBD1 (5 bases). Germline CDR1 reads LNHNV; CDR2 reads YYDKDF (reference sequence). V lost 0 bases and J lost 9, with 9 bases in between. This CDR3 region has 13 residues. The CDR3: CATSRDRRGPQHF. CDR3 sequence (DNA): TGTGCCACCAGCAGAGATAGGAGGGGGCCCCAGCATTTT.

This clone occurred a few times. The rearrangement links TRBV29-1 to TRBJ2-3; D is ambiguous. The V and J ends lost 6 bases and 8 bases respectively, with 12 bases between them. Germline V gene lookup returns CDR1 SQVTM and CDR2 ANQGSEA. CDR3 length: 11 amino acids. Here the CDR3 reads CSVSPSSTQYF. CDR3 sequence (DNA): TGCAGCGTGTCGCCCTCGAGTACGCAGTATTTT.

This chain links TRBV7-6 with TRBJ1-1; a possible D gene is TRBD1 (6 bases). Germline CDR1 and CDR2: SGHVS and FNYEAQ. V lost 5 bases to trimming and J lost 5 bases, with 12 bases between them. The CDR3 has 13 amino acids. The CDR3 loop is CASSQQGGTEAFF. For the CDR3, the DNA is TGTGCCAGCAGCCAACAGGGAGGGACTGAAGCTTTCTTT.

This clone was observed a handful of times. V and J are TRBV10-3 and TRBJ2-3, with D possibly matching TRBD1 (6 bases). Trimming removed 0 bases from V and 2 bases from J, with 12 bases in between. This CDR3 is built from 16 residues. Per the germline V gene, CDR1 is ENHRY and CDR2 is SYGVKD. The CDR3 bases are TGTGCCATCAGTGAGTCGTCCAGGGGAGCCACAGATACGCAGTATTTT. This translates into CAISESSRGATDTQYF.

This clone came up a few times. This sequence joins TRBV7-2 and TRBJ2-1; 8 bases map to TRBD2. The germline CDR1 and CDR2 sequences are SGHTA and FQGNSA. Losses at the gene ends were 3 bases for V and 7 bases for J; bases not matched to a gene: 5. The CDR3 spans 14 residues. CDR3 nucleotides: TGTGCCAGCAGCTTTATAGCGGGAATAAATGAGCAGTTCTTC. Protein: CASSFIAGINEQFF.

J is TRBJ2-3 and V is TRBV5-4; D is undetermined. The CDR3 has 14 residues. Germline values: CDR1 SGHNT, CDR2 YYREEE (reference sequence). Trimming cost V 1 base and J 3 bases, with 9 bases left between them. DNA of the CDR3: TGTGCCAGCAGCTTGTCTAGTTGGACAGATACGCAGTATTTT. This sequence encodes CASSLSSWTDTQYF. Drawing the rest from reference TRBV5-4 and TRBJ2-3, the complete variable domain is ETGVTQSPTHLIKTRGQQVTLRCSSQSGHNTVSWYQQALGQGPQFIFQYYREEENGRGNFPPRFSGLQFPNYSSELNVNALELDDSALYLCASSLSSWTDTQYFGPGTRLTVL.

This clone occurred many times. V usage is TRBV6-5 and J usage is TRBJ2-3, with D possibly matching TRBD1 (8 bases). Trimming left V 4 bases short and J 5 bases short, with 13 bases between. There are 14 residues in the CDR3. CDR1 is MNHEY and CDR2 is SVGAGI in the germline V gene. DNA for the CDR3: TGTGCCAGCAGTTCCCACAGGGGGGGAGATACGCAGTATTTT. Its translation: CASSSHRGGDTQYF.

This clone was seen a handful of times. This chain uses TRBV15 with TRBJ1-2; unclear D gene. V was shortened by 0 bases and J by 8 bases, with 13 bases between the two germline ends. This CDR3 is built from 14 residues. CDR1 is LNHNV, CDR2 YYDKDF, per germline (reference sequence). CDR3 protein: CATSRDFSSYGYTF. CDR3 DNA: TGTGCCACCAGCAGAGATTTTAGTAGTTACGGCTACACCTTC.

This clone was seen repeatedly, ten times or more. Distinct nucleotide sequences in the sample also encode this CDR3. The chain is built from TRBV5-1 and TRBJ2-1; D unresolved. The CDR3 covers 14 residues. Germline V gene data show CDR1 as SGHRS and CDR2 as YFSETQ. Trimming removed 0 bases from V and 4 bases from J, with 8 bases in between. The CDR3 bases are TGCGCCAGCAGCTTGGGGGAACGTTACAATGAGCAGTTCTTC. As protein: CASSLGERYNEQFF.

In its sample, this clone was seen many times. V and J are TRBV7-9 and TRBJ1-6; the D is unclear. Looked up from germline, CDR1 is SEHNR and CDR2 is FQNEAQ (reference sequence). The CDR3 has 14 amino acids. V lost 3 bases and J 7 bases, leaving 10 bases between the germline ends. The CDR3 DNA reads as TGTGCCAGCAGCTTGGAACAGATAAATTCACCCCTCCACTTT. Translation: CASSLEQINSPLHF.

This clone was recorded a few times. The chain couples TRBV5-4 to TRBJ2-6; D may be TRBD2 (5 bases). Germline CDR1 and CDR2: SGHNT and YYREEE (reference sequence). Trimming pared 1 base from V and 2 bases from J, leaving 7 bases between. The CDR3 spans 15 residues. This CDR3 is CASSLIGAGANVLTF. The CDR3 DNA follows: TGTGCCAGCAGCTTGATCGGGGCTGGGGCCAACGTCCTGACTTTC.

This rearrangement joins TRBV7-3 to TRBJ1-2, with no clear D. The CDR3 spans 14 residues. Between the trimmed V and J ends, which lost 1 base and 2 bases, there was a span of 8 bases. The germline CDR1 and CDR2 sequences are SGHTA and FQGTGA. This CDR3 is CASSLRETNYGYTF. The CDR3 nucleotides are TGTGCCAGCAGCTTAAGAGAAACCAACTATGGCTACACCTTC.

CDR3 DNA sequence: TGCAGTGCTAGTTACAGGGTTGAGCAGTTCTTC. This translates into CSASYRVEQFF. The chain employs TRBV20-1 and TRBJ2-1; TRBD1 is a possible D gene (6 bases). Germline assignment: CDR1 DFQATT and CDR2 SNEGSKA (reference sequence). There are 11 residues in the CDR3. V was cut by 3 bases and J by 9 bases, with 9 bases left in between.